This TCR beta chain came from a study of T cell changes during pregnancy in multiple sclerosis. TCRdb's copy holds only in-frame clones and misses some; the assay was immunoSEQ multiplex PCR. The sample has about 40,000 clones; around 89% are singletons. The CDR3 is 15 amino acids. Looked up from germline, CDR1 is GTSNPN and CDR2 is SVGIG (reference sequence). With 0 bases clipped from V and 6 bases from J, the junction kept 8 bases outside the gene matches. The receptor's source is a female donor with multiple sclerosis, enrolled in a pregnancy study. The chain links TRBV30 to TRBJ2-3; 8 positions agree with TRBD2. Sequenced material: CD4+ T cells from peripheral blood mononuclear cells, taken in the first trimester of pregnancy. The CDR3 sequence is CAWSVKGLDPDTQYF. DNA of the CDR3: TGTGCCTGGAGTGTGAAGGGACTAGATCCGGATACGCAGTATTTT.